Each of the 20 T cell receptor beta chains below was sequenced from the same sample in a study of HIV-infected patients and healthy controls. The repertoire came from unfractionated whole blood and reflected all unsorted peripheral T cells. Alpha and beta constant-region primers primed reverse transcription of approximately 0.55 ug RNA. Each of the alpha and beta chains got its own library through chain-specific third strand synthesis with indices. Each CDR3 protein gets one entry after TCRdb re-called the 5' RACE reads with MiXCR. The sample lists about 5,500 distinct CDR3 sequences, around 8% seen once, with 15% to 20% in the top ten. The specimen comprised blood, sampled before antiretroviral therapy. The receptor source for this set is an adult with HIV infection.

The rearrangement joins TRBV30 to TRBJ2-5, with TRBD2 as a possible D gene (7 bases). There are 16 residues in the CDR3. The germline V gene has CDR1 GTSNPN and CDR2 SVGIG (reference sequence). V shed 4 bases and J shed 1 base, with 19 bases lying between them. This chain's CDR3 is CAWTSRGALFQETQYF. The CDR3 DNA follows: TGTGCCTGGACCTCCCGGGGGGCTCTCTTCCAAGAGACCCAGTACTTC.

This clonotype showed up many times. In DNA, the CDR3 is TGTGCCAGCAGCTCCCGGGACGCCTTCTACGAGCAGTACTTC. Its protein is CASSSRDAFYEQYF. The gene calls are TRBV11-1 and TRBJ2-7; D is tentatively TRBD1 or TRBD2 (5 bases each). The CDR3 contains 14 residues. Germline V lookup: CDR1 SGHAT, CDR2 FQDESV (reference sequence). The V and J ends lost 4 bases and 3 bases respectively, with 13 bases between them.

This clonotype is labeled as medium-sized (0.01 to 0.1%). This chain uses TRBV5-1 with TRBJ2-5; D might be TRBD1 or TRBD2, each matching 6 bases. V lost 1 base and J lost 4, with 8 bases in between. The CDR3 has 13 residues. CDR1 and CDR2 (germline): SGHRS, YFSETQ. CDR3 sequence: CASSLRGAETQYF. CDR3 DNA: TGCGCCAGCAGCTTGAGGGGGGCAGAGACCCAGTACTTC.

This clonotype is medium-sized by share. The chain links TRBV2 to TRBJ2-7; tentatively, D is TRBD1 (5 bases). This CDR3 has 16 amino acids. Trimming took 3 bases from V and 1 from J, leaving 16 bases between them. Germline CDR1 SNHLY, CDR2 FYNNEI. Here the CDR3 reads CASSEPGIKGSYEQYV. The CDR3 coding sequence is TGTGCCAGCAGTGAGCCAGGGATAAAGGGATCCTACGAGCAGTACGTC.

By sample fraction, this clonotype is large. The chain uses TRBV5-1 and TRBJ2-5; D gene ambiguous. The V end lost 4 bases, the J end lost 2 bases, and 21 bases lay between the germline ends. The CDR3 is 17 amino acids. Germline lookup yields CDR1 SGHRS and CDR2 YFSETQ. The CDR3 DNA is TGCGCCAGCAGCCGCCGGGCCCAGCAGTTAATTCAAGAGACCCAGTACTTC. It codes for CASSRRAQQLIQETQYF.

Details on this clonotype: A much bigger clone sits one base away, suggesting this may be a read error. The chain is built from TRBV15 and TRBJ2-2, with D hard to call. This CDR3 spans 12 amino acids. The germline V gene has CDR1 LNHNV and CDR2 YYDKDF (reference sequence). Deletions cut 6 bases from V and 10 bases from J, with 12 bases between. In nucleotides, the CDR3 is TGTGCCACCAGAGTGTACGGCGTGGAGCTGTTTTTT. Amino acids: CATRVYGVELFF.

By proportion, this clonotype is medium-sized. The chain carries TRBV7-9 and TRBJ2-1, with no clear D. The V gene lost 1 base and the J gene lost 8 bases, with 6 bases spanning the gap. Germline-derived CDR1 and CDR2 are SEHNR and FQNEAQ (reference sequence). There are 12 residues in the CDR3. The CDR3 protein is CASSLVSHEQFF. The CDR3 DNA reads as TGTGCCAGCAGCTTAGTGAGCCATGAGCAGTTCTTC.

This clonotype is labeled medium-sized. V is TRBV5-1 and J is TRBJ1-1; 7 bases align to TRBD1. The junction had 7 bases not matched to a gene; V was cut back by 4 bases and J by 1 base. The germline gives CDR1 SGHRS, CDR2 YFSETQ. This CDR3 is built from 15 residues. The CDR3 reads CASSAGDRPNTEAFF. CDR3 bases: TGCGCCAGCAGCGCAGGGGACAGACCGAACACTGAAGCTTTCTTT.

The J gene is TRBJ2-1, the V gene TRBV28; the match to TRBD1 covers 9 bases. Germline CDR1 reads MDHEN; CDR2 reads SYDVKM. CDR3 length: 15 amino acids. V shed 1 base, J shed 7 bases, and the junction held 5 bases outside the gene matches. CDR3 in DNA: TGTGCCAGCAGTTTATCCGGGACAGGGAGAAATGAGCAGTTCTTC. Translating gives CASSLSGTGRNEQFF.

This clonotype occurred many times. The chain uses TRBV29-1 and TRBJ2-7; unclear D gene. Germline CDR1 reads SQVTM; CDR2 reads ANQGSEA. Trimming took 5 bases from V and 3 from J, leaving 11 bases between them. The CDR3 totals 12 residues. Here the CDR3 reads CSVQGPVYEQYF. DNA of the CDR3: TGCAGCGTTCAAGGCCCCGTCTACGAGCAGTACTTC.

This clonotype qualifies as medium-sized (0.01 to 0.1%). V gene TRBV6-1 combines with J gene TRBJ2-3; D is ambiguous. This CDR3 has 14 amino acids. The germline CDR1 and CDR2 sequences are MNHNS and SASEGT. The V end lost 3 bases, the J end lost 0 bases, and 7 bases lay between the germline ends. CDR3 sequence reads: CASSEVTSTDTQYF. The DNA for the CDR3 is TGTGCCAGCAGTGAGGTAACTAGCACAGATACGCAGTATTTT.

This clonotype was seen many times. V usage is TRBV19 and J usage is TRBJ2-4, with 7 bases matching TRBD1. CDR3 length: 14 residues. The germline CDR1 and CDR2 sequences are LNHDA and SQIVND (reference sequence). V gave up 6 bases and J gave up 10 bases; unmatched junction bases: 12. Here the CDR3 reads CASSNRDSSRIQYF. The CDR3 nucleotides are TGTGCCAGTAGCAATCGGGACAGTTCAAGAATTCAGTACTTC.

This clonotype is deemed medium-sized. The rearrangement joins TRBV27 to TRBJ2-7, with 7 bases matching TRBD1. The CDR3 consists of 16 residues. The germline gives CDR1 MNHEY, CDR2 SMNVEV (reference sequence). Losses at the gene ends were 4 bases for V and 2 bases for J; bases not matched to a gene: 11. The CDR3 loop is CASSSVNRGRTYEQYF. DNA of the CDR3: TGTGCCAGCAGTTCGGTGAACAGGGGCAGGACCTACGAGCAGTACTTC.

The chain carries TRBV6-4 and TRBJ1-2, with D perhaps TRBD1 (6 bases). Per germline, CDR1 MRHNA and CDR2 SNTAGT. The length of the CDR3 is 15 residues. V lost 3 bases to trimming and J lost 4 bases, with 15 bases between them. CDR3 amino acids: CASSDTGMVGYGYTF. The CDR3 DNA reads TGTGCCAGCAGTGATACAGGGATGGTCGGCTATGGCTACACCTTC.

This clonotype appeared a few times. This chain joins TRBV7-9 and TRBJ1-5; TRBD1 might be the D (6 bases). CDR1 and CDR2 from the germline V gene are SEHNR and FQNEAQ (reference sequence). This CDR3 spans 14 amino acids. V lost 5 bases to trimming and J lost 6 bases, with 14 bases between them. CDR3: CASSPEGGPQPQHF. CDR3 sequence (DNA): TGTGCCAGCAGCCCCGAGGGGGGTCCTCAGCCCCAGCATTTT.

This clonotype is labeled medium-sized. The CDR3 DNA is TGTGCCAGCAGCCAGGGGGGGCCCCAAGAGACCCAGTACTTC. It is translated as CASSQGGPQETQYF. The V call is TRBV7-2, the J call TRBJ2-5; D is possibly TRBD1 or TRBD2 (7 bases each). Germline lookup yields CDR1 SGHTA and CDR2 FQGNSA. This CDR3 contains 14 residues. Trimming took 5 bases from V and 1 from J, leaving 11 bases between them.

This clonotype was found a few times. The V gene is TRBV6-1, the J gene TRBJ1-5; a weak D match, TRBD1 (5 bases). The V end was cut by 6 bases, the J end by 1 base, with 13 bases between. Per the germline V gene, CDR1 is MNHNS and CDR2 is SASEGT. The CDR3 has 15 amino acids. The CDR3 loop reads CASSLPGNSNQPQHF. The CDR3 region has the DNA TGTGCCAGCAGCCTCCCAGGGAACAGCAATCAGCCCCAGCATTTT.

Sample share makes this clonotype medium-sized. The gene calls are TRBV9 and TRBJ2-3, with TRBD2 matching 12 bases. Germline trimming cut 4 bases from V and 4 bases from J; bases unmatched to any gene: 7. Germline assignment: CDR1 SGDLS and CDR2 YYNGEE. The CDR3 runs to 16 residues. In DNA form, the CDR3 reads TGTGCCAGCAGCTCGACTAGCGGGGGAGGGGCAGATACGCAGTATTTT. It specifies CASSSTSGGGADTQYF.

This clonotype is deemed medium-sized (0.01 to 0.1%). The chain couples TRBV19 to TRBJ2-3; 7 bases line up with TRBD1. This CDR3 comprises 15 residues. Trimming removed 4 bases from V and 2 bases from J; junction bases left unmatched: 6. CDR1 and CDR2 from the germline V gene are LNHDA and SQIVND (reference sequence). In nucleotides, the CDR3 is TGTGCCAGTAGTAGGCGACAGGGCGACACAGATACGCAGTATTTT. It encodes CASSRRQGDTDTQYF.

This clonotype was counted many times. This chain connects TRBV19 to TRBJ2-4; 8 bases map to TRBD1. The CDR3 consists of 17 residues. The V gene's germline CDR1 is LNHDA and CDR2 SQIVND (reference sequence). V gave up 5 bases and J gave up 0 bases; unmatched junction bases: 9. In DNA form, the CDR3 reads TGTGCCAGTAGTCCAGAGACAGGGGCCCTAGCCAAAAACATTCAGTACTTC. As protein: CASSPETGALAKNIQYF. The complete variable domain, with remaining parts taken from reference TRBV19 and TRBJ2-4, reads DGGITQSPKYLFRKEGQNVTLSCEQNLNHDAMYWYRQDPGQGLRLIYYSQIVNDFQKGDIAEGYSVSREKKESFPLTVTSAQKNPTAFYLCASSPETGALAKNIQYFGAGTRLSVL.